This passage covers 6 T cell receptor beta chains from one sample sequenced in a study of blood T cell repertoires in COVID-19 (dated by TCRdb to about 2020). Receptor libraries were prepared by the immunoSEQ multiplex PCR assay. TCRdb re-hosts the immuneACCESS table, in-frame sequences only. Its copies lack some clones; in the studies checked, an unresolved V gene accounts for under half of them, and the cause for the rest is not known. A total of some 200,000 clones appear in this sample, around 82% of them only once. Of the sample, 7.5% falls within the top ten clones. Sequencing was done on a sample of PBMCs or T cells enriched from blood (not recorded which). The receptors were gathered from a man between 40 and 49 years old who had recovered from COVID-19.

The V and J genes are TRBV14 and TRBJ2-7; maybe TRBD2 (5 bases). Trimming removed 1 base at V and 0 bases at J, with 13 bases between. Per the germline V gene, CDR1 is SGHDN and CDR2 is FVKESK. The CDR3 totals 16 residues. The CDR3 nucleotides are TGTGCCAGCAGCCAAGGGGGAGTCGGATTCTCCTACGAGCAGTACTTC. It translates to CASSQGGVGFSYEQYF.

The chain links TRBV4-2 to TRBJ2-1; 9 nucleotides line up with TRBD2. Germline assignment: CDR1 LGHNA and CDR2 YNFKEQ. V was pared by 4 bases and J by 6 bases, with 7 bases of the junction left unmatched. The CDR3 contains 15 residues. As DNA, the CDR3 is TGTGCCAGCAGCCCGCGGAGCGGGGGGTCCAATGAGCAGTTCTTC. Residues: CASSPRSGGSNEQFF.

This clone was counted once. V gene TRBV28 combines with J gene TRBJ2-1; 8 nucleotides align to TRBD1. The CDR3 sequence is 14 residues long. CDR1 and CDR2 from the germline V gene are MDHEN and SYDVKM. J was trimmed by 8 bases and V by 4 bases; bases with no gene match: 7. CDR3 sequence: CASSSHDRGDEQFF. The CDR3 DNA is TGTGCCAGCAGTTCCCACGACAGGGGCGATGAGCAGTTCTTC.

The chain uses TRBV5-1 and TRBJ1-1, with D possibly matching TRBD1 (5 bases). Germline V gene lookup returns CDR1 SGHRS and CDR2 YFSETQ. V lost 1 base and J lost 1, with 8 bases in between. The CDR3 sequence is 14 residues long. Here the CDR3 DNA reads TGCGCCAGCAGCTTGCAGGGCTCGAACACTGAAGCTTTCTTT. Amino acid sequence: CASSLQGSNTEAFF. Full variable domain (missing parts from reference TRBV5-1 and TRBJ1-1): KAGVTQTPRYLIKTRGQQVTLSCSPISGHRSVSWYQQTPGQGLQFLFEYFSETQRNKGNFPGRFSGRQFSNSRSEMNVSTLELGDSALYLCASSLQGSNTEAFFGQGTRLTVV.

The chain links TRBV6-2 or TRBV6-3 to TRBJ2-5, with 8 bases aligning to TRBD2. The length of the CDR3 is 16 residues. The trim removed 2 bases at V and 7 bases at J, leaving 12 bases unmatched. Germline-derived CDR1 and CDR2 are MNHEY and SVGEGT. This CDR3 reads CASSYVGVAGQGTQYF. CDR3 nucleotides: TGTGCCAGCAGTTACGTCGGAGTAGCGGGGCAGGGGACCCAGTACTTC.

The genes are TRBV28 and TRBJ1-3; a weak D match, TRBD1 (6 bases). This CDR3 region has 15 residues. Germline V gene lookup returns CDR1 MDHEN and CDR2 SYDVKM. V gave up 6 bases and J gave up 4 bases, with 16 bases separating them. In DNA, the CDR3 is TGTGCCAGCAGCGCTGAGGCAGGGACAGGAAACACCATATATTTT. This gives the protein CASSAEAGTGNTIYF.